Following are 5 T cell receptor beta chains from one sample sequenced in a study of neurological immune-mediated disorders. MiXCR was run by TCRdb on the 5' RACE reads, yielding one entry per CDR3 protein. Here the sample spans about 36,000 distinct CDR3 sequences, about a tenth being singletons. The material sequenced was PBMCs. The receptor set was obtained from a woman in her 30s with HTLV-1-associated myelopathy (HAM/TSP).

This clonotype was seen at least ten times. The rearrangement joins TRBV4-2 to TRBJ1-6; D is ambiguous. Trimming left V 0 bases short and J 7 bases short, with 16 bases between. The CDR3 contains 17 residues. The V gene's germline CDR1 is LGHNA and CDR2 YNFKEQ. The chain's CDR3 is CASSQDKFRRINSPLHF. The CDR3 DNA follows: TGTGCCAGCAGCCAAGATAAATTCCGGCGGATCAATTCACCCCTCCACTTT.

This clonotype has a count of ten or more. This chain connects TRBV5-1 to TRBJ2-3, with 15 positions matching TRBD2. The CDR3 runs 20 residues. V dropped 0 bases and J dropped 4; count of bases not matched to a gene: 12. CDR1 is SGHRS, CDR2 YFSETQ, per germline. The DNA of the CDR3 is TGCGCCAGCAGCTTGGTGGCTCAGAGGACTAGCGGGGGGGCCGCAGATACGCAGTATTTT. It is translated as CASSLVAQRTSGGAADTQYF.

This chain links TRBV6-5 with TRBJ2-6; D is undetermined. The CDR3 length is 18 residues. The V and J ends lost 8 bases and 0 bases respectively, with 20 bases between them. Per the germline V gene, CDR1 is MNHEY and CDR2 is SVGAGI. CDR3 DNA sequence: TGTGCCAGCTCGGCTAACGTCAGGTTCGACTCTGGGGCCAACGTCCTGACTTTC. As protein: CASSANVRFDSGANVLTF.

In the case of this clonotype: This may arise from a read error, as a much more abundant clone is one base away. V gene TRBV20-1 combines with J gene TRBJ1-2; D not resolved. CDR3 size: 11 residues. CDR1 and CDR2 (germline): DFQATT, SNEGSKA (reference sequence). The CDR3 sequence is CSATHTDGYNF. For the CDR3, the DNA is TGCAGTGCTACACATACGGATGGCTACAACTTC.

As to this clonotype: The DNA is omitted, as the CDR3 cannot be located on it reliably, and the CDR3 follows TCRdb's listing. The rearrangement uses TRBV5-1 and TRBJ1-2; TRBD1 was called by the table and not checked on the DNA. In germline, CDR1 is SGHRS, CDR2 YFSETQ. Including both end residues, the CDR3 is 21 amino acids long. This chain's CDR3 is CASSFYICSAQQGGPKRGYTF.